Below, 28 T cell receptor beta chains from the same sample are listed, as sequenced in a study of vaccination effects on CD4 cells after COVID-19. These receptors are not linked to any known antigen. Antigen-specific CD4+ T cells were first expanded with viral peptide pools by the ViraFEST assay and only then sequenced. Cultured cells yielded isolated CD4+ T cells after 10 days. As their vaccination, participants received two doses of either BNT162b2 or mRNA-1273. The repertoire was sequenced with immunoSEQ multiplex PCR; TCRdb's copy has only in-frame clones and lacks some. Of 70,000 to 95,000 clones in the sample, over 75% were seen once. This specimen was CD4+ T cells from PBMCs cultured with HCoV-OC43 spike peptides, taken after COVID-19 vaccination. This sample's subset: HCoV-OC43 spike overlapping peptide pool stimulation. These TCRs come from a human donor who received a COVID-19 vaccine.

The gene calls are TRBV19 and TRBJ1-3, with D perhaps matching TRBD1 (6 bases). Germline V gene lookup returns CDR1 LNHDA and CDR2 SQIVND (reference sequence). Trimming stripped 2 bases from V and 3 bases from J, with 8 bases between. The CDR3 length is 14 residues. The DNA of the CDR3 is TGTGCCAGTAGTATAACAGGGATTGGAAACACCATATATTTT. It codes for CASSITGIGNTIYF.

The table lists this clone with a few counts. The rearrangement links TRBV5-1 to TRBJ2-3; 7 nucleotides align to TRBD1. The CDR3 extends over 15 amino acids. Per germline, CDR1 SGHRS and CDR2 YFSETQ. V shed 3 bases and J 2 bases; nucleotides not matched to a gene: 6. The CDR3 here is CASSSMTGNTDTQYF. The CDR3, as DNA: TGCGCCAGCAGCTCCATGACAGGGAACACAGATACGCAGTATTTT.

The chain joins TRBV23-1 to TRBJ2-4; D gene uncertain. TRBV23-1 is marked as an open reading frame, function uncertain. Trimming stripped 3 bases from V and 3 bases from J, with 6 bases between. The CDR3 runs 13 residues. CDR3 in amino acids: CASSHLGKNIQYF. The CDR3 DNA sequence: TGCGCCAGCAGTCACTTGGGCAAAAACATTCAGTACTTC.

The J gene is TRBJ2-1, the V gene TRBV19; 12 nucleotides match TRBD1. Germline lookup yields CDR1 LNHDA and CDR2 SQIVND (reference sequence). The J segment lost 8 bases and the V segment lost 4 bases, leaving 6 bases of the junction unmatched. This CDR3 comprises 15 residues. Here the CDR3 reads CASSRDRGLSYEQFF. The CDR3 DNA reads TGTGCCAGTAGTAGGGACAGGGGGCTTTCTTATGAGCAGTTCTTC.

The chain employs TRBV7-2 and TRBJ2-1, with 9 nucleotides matching TRBD2. The CDR3 is 15 amino acids. Germline CDR1 is SGHTA and CDR2 is FQGNSA. The junction had 2 bases not matched to a gene; V was cut back by 2 bases and J by 3 bases. CDR3 protein: CASSLSRGGYNEQFF. CDR3 sequence (DNA): TGTGCCAGCAGCTTATCGCGGGGGGGCTACAATGAGCAGTTCTTC.

The CDR3 loop is CATSWARSSYEQYV. The CDR3 coding sequence is TGTGCCACCTCGTGGGCCAGGAGCTCCTACGAGCAGTACGTC. J is TRBJ2-7 and V is TRBV15; D gene unclear. CDR3 length equals 14 residues. Germline V gives CDR1 LNHNV, CDR2 YYDKDF (reference sequence). The ends were cut back, 8 bases at V and 0 bases at J, with 14 bases in the middle.

The chain joins TRBV5-1 to TRBJ2-3; perhaps TRBD2 as D (6 bases). The CDR3 length is 14 residues. The germline V gene has CDR1 SGHRS and CDR2 YFSETQ. The germline V and J ends were trimmed by 2 bases and 4 bases, with 11 bases remaining between them. The CDR3 DNA sequence: TGCGCCAGCAGCTTACAACCTAGCGCAGATACGCAGTATTTT. It encodes CASSLQPSADTQYF.

The chain carries TRBV5-4 and TRBJ1-1; 7 bases map to TRBD1. From germline, CDR1 is SGHNT and CDR2 YYREEE (reference sequence). Unmatched junction bases numbered 10, after V lost 5 bases and J lost 0 bases. The CDR3 extends over 16 amino acids. CDR3 region: CASRFSTGTVNTEAFF. For the CDR3, the DNA is TGTGCCAGCAGATTTTCGACCGGGACAGTGAACACTGAAGCTTTCTTT.

This clone was counted only a few times. The rearrangement links TRBV20-1 to TRBJ2-1; 7 bases fit TRBD2. The germline V gene has CDR1 DFQATT and CDR2 SNEGSKA (reference sequence). The CDR3 has 13 amino acids. The V and J ends lost 3 bases and 8 bases, in that order; junction bases with no gene match: 7. The CDR3 DNA reads TGCAGTGCTAGTAGACTAGCTTTCTATGAGCAGTTCTTC. Translation gives CSASRLAFYEQFF.

A remark on this clone: In the same sample, other DNA sequences code for this CDR3. The rearrangement uses TRBV19 and TRBJ2-5; tentative D call: TRBD1 (5 bases). This CDR3 has 13 residues. The germline V gene has CDR1 LNHDA and CDR2 SQIVND (reference sequence). The V gene lost 5 bases and the J gene lost 1 base, with 8 bases spanning the gap. DNA for the CDR3: TGTGCCAGTAGTGCTACAGGCCAAGAGACCCAGTACTTC. Translation gives CASSATGQETQYF.

J is TRBJ1-1 and V is TRBV5-1; 7 bases are shared with TRBD1. V trimming: 8 bases; J trimming: 0 bases; junction bases outside the gene matches: 13. The CDR3 runs 16 residues. Germline V gives CDR1 SGHRS, CDR2 YFSETQ. The CDR3 region has the DNA TGCGCCAGTAACTCTGGGACAGTCAGACTGAACACTGAAGCTTTCTTT. This translates into CASNSGTVRLNTEAFF.

J is TRBJ2-3 and V is TRBV11-2; 7 bases match TRBD2. The CDR3 is made up of 16 amino acids. Germline loops: CDR1 SGHAT, CDR2 FQNNGV. V lost 2 bases and J lost 2; bases outside the gene matches: 7. CDR3 region: CASSLIRGGFTDTQYF. DNA for the CDR3: TGTGCCAGCAGCTTAATCCGCGGGGGATTCACAGATACGCAGTATTTT. The full variable domain, completed using reference TRBV11-2 and TRBJ2-3, is EAGVAQSPRYKIIEKRQSVAFWCNPISGHATLYWYQQILGQGPKLLIQFQNNGVVDDSQLPKDRFSAERLKGVDSTLKIQPAKLEDSAVYLCASSLIRGGFTDTQYFGPGTRLTVL.

The CDR3, as DNA: TGTGCCAGCAGCTTAGTCCGGGGGGGCCAGTATGAGCAGTTCTTC. Encoded protein: CASSLVRGGQYEQFF. This rearrangement joins TRBV7-9 to TRBJ2-1, with TRBD2 matching over 8 bases. Germline V gene data show CDR1 as SEHNR and CDR2 as FQNEAQ (reference sequence). This CDR3 comprises 15 residues. V was clipped by 1 base and J by 8 bases; unmatched bases: 7.

The V and J genes are TRBV19 and TRBJ2-1, with 8 bases fitting TRBD1. Germline V CDR1 and CDR2: LNHDA, SQIVND (reference sequence). The CDR3 spans 16 residues. J lost 6 bases, V lost 1 base, and 8 bases had no gene match. CDR3 loop: CASSIGGQGRSNEQFF. The CDR3 DNA sequence: TGTGCCAGTAGTATAGGAGGACAGGGAAGATCCAATGAGCAGTTCTTC.

The chain uses TRBV4-2 and TRBJ2-5; no clear D gene. V lost 1 base to trimming and J lost 4 bases, with 16 bases between them. CDR1 and CDR2 (germline): LGHNA, YNFKEQ. CDR3 length: 16 amino acids. The DNA for the CDR3 is TGTGCCAGCAGCCAAGCGGCGGACCCCCCACGAGAGACCCAGTACTTC. It yields the protein CASSQAADPPRETQYF.

The V call is TRBV5-1, the J call TRBJ1-3; weak D call: TRBD1 (5 bases). The V gene lost 0 bases and the J gene lost 2 bases, with 12 bases spanning the gap. This CDR3 contains 16 residues. From germline, CDR1 is SGHRS and CDR2 YFSETQ. CDR3 DNA sequence: TGCGCCAGCAGCTTGGCCGGGCCAGGGACTGGAAACACCATATATTTT. It yields the protein CASSLAGPGTGNTIYF.

This rearrangement joins TRBV2 to TRBJ2-1; D is undetermined. The CDR3 contains 13 residues. V shed 6 bases and J shed 6 bases, with 12 bases lying between them. CDR1 is SNHLY and CDR2 is FYNNEI in the germline V gene. The CDR3, as DNA: TGTGCCAGCAGCCTAATAGCTCCCAATGAGCAGTTCTTC. Translated: CASSLIAPNEQFF.

This clone was found once. The chain carries TRBV7-2 and TRBJ2-3, with a possible D match to TRBD2 (6 bases). The CDR3 sequence is 16 residues long. Germline values: CDR1 SGHTA, CDR2 FQGNSA. V lost 2 bases, J lost 10 bases, and 22 bases lay in between. This CDR3 reads CASSLSGGIGAVAQYF. The CDR3 coding sequence is TGTGCCAGCAGCTTAAGTGGAGGGATAGGGGCAGTCGCGCAGTATTTT.

The rearrangement joins TRBV5-5 to TRBJ2-4; D remains ambiguous. Trimming removed 0 bases at V and 5 bases at J, with 9 bases between. This CDR3 contains 14 residues. CDR1 is SGHKS, CDR2 YYEKEE, per germline (reference sequence). This CDR3 reads CASSLVPSQNIQYF. As DNA, the CDR3 is TGTGCCAGCAGCTTGGTCCCCAGCCAAAACATTCAGTACTTC.

The rearrangement links TRBV2 to TRBJ2-2; D is unresolved. CDR1 is SNHLY and CDR2 is FYNNEI in the germline V gene. The CDR3 length is 14 residues. V was clipped by 3 bases and J by 5 bases, with 10 bases between them. CDR3 DNA: TGTGCCAGCAGTGACGCATTTGTTACCGGGGAGCTGTTTTTT. Translating it yields CASSDAFVTGELFF.

This clone has just a few counts. This chain joins TRBV5-1 and TRBJ2-1, with D perhaps matching TRBD1 (5 bases). CDR1 is SGHRS, CDR2 YFSETQ, per germline. The V end was cut by 5 bases, the J end by 2 bases, with 11 bases between. CDR3 length: 14 residues. Here the CDR3 reads CASSRGLPYNEQFF. The CDR3, as DNA: TGCGCCAGCAGTAGGGGCCTCCCCTACAATGAGCAGTTCTTC. Filled out from reference TRBV5-1 and TRBJ2-1, the complete variable domain reads KAGVTQTPRYLIKTRGQQVTLSCSPISGHRSVSWYQQTPGQGLQFLFEYFSETQRNKGNFPGRFSGRQFSNSRSEMNVSTLELGDSALYLCASSRGLPYNEQFFGPGTRLTVL.

This clone was observed a single time. V and J are TRBV5-1 and TRBJ1-1; tentatively, D is TRBD1 (6 bases). The V end was cut by 4 bases, the J end by 7 bases, with 17 bases between. Germline V gene data show CDR1 as SGHRS and CDR2 as YFSETQ. The CDR3 spans 14 residues. Here the CDR3 DNA reads TGCGCCAGCAGCAGGGGGGCGGATGTGGGTGAAGCTTTCTTT. Amino acid sequence: CASSRGADVGEAFF.

This clone was seen a handful of times. The chain uses TRBV5-1 and TRBJ2-2; perhaps TRBD2 as D (6 bases). The CDR3 loop spans 16 amino acids. The V gene's germline CDR1 is SGHRS and CDR2 YFSETQ. Trimming left V 0 bases short and J 1 base short, with 10 bases between. The CDR3 loop reads CASSLDRGLNTGELFF. In DNA, the CDR3 is TGCGCCAGCAGCTTGGATCGGGGGTTGAACACCGGGGAGCTGTTTTTT.

The chain employs TRBV9 and TRBJ1-1, with D possibly TRBD1 on 5 matching bases. Trimming removed 3 bases from V and 5 bases from J, with 17 bases in between. Germline assignment: CDR1 SGDLS and CDR2 YYNGEE. CDR3 length equals 15 residues. The CDR3 is CASSARGVLGTEAFF. CDR3 bases: TGTGCCAGCAGCGCCCGAGGGGTTTTGGGGACTGAAGCTTTCTTT.

The rearrangement joins TRBV14 to TRBJ2-3; D ambiguous. Germline V gives CDR1 SGHDN, CDR2 FVKESK. There are 13 residues in the CDR3. The V end was cut by 2 bases, the J end by 4 bases, with 7 bases between. The CDR3 loop reads CASSQNEPDTQYF. As DNA, the CDR3 is TGTGCCAGCAGCCAAAATGAGCCAGATACGCAGTATTTT.

The chain uses TRBV5-1 and TRBJ2-6; either TRBD1 or TRBD2 may fit D (6 bases each). Germline V lookup: CDR1 SGHRS, CDR2 YFSETQ. The CDR3 runs to 19 residues. Trimming removed 3 bases at V and 1 base at J, with 20 bases between. The chain's CDR3 is CASSSGGQGSKSGANVLTF. CDR3 nucleotide sequence: TGCGCCAGCAGCTCTGGAGGGCAGGGGTCCAAATCTGGGGCCAACGTCCTGACTTTC. Full variable domain (outside the CDR3, taken from reference TRBV5-1 and TRBJ2-6): KAGVTQTPRYLIKTRGQQVTLSCSPISGHRSVSWYQQTPGQGLQFLFEYFSETQRNKGNFPGRFSGRQFSNSRSEMNVSTLELGDSALYLCASSSGGQGSKSGANVLTFGAGSRLTVL.

The chain uses TRBV5-6 and TRBJ1-2, with 8 bases fitting TRBD1. After removal of 4 bases from V and 6 bases from J, the junction contained 11 bases not matched to a gene. This CDR3 is built from 15 residues. CDR1 is SGHDT and CDR2 is YYEEEE in the germline V gene. The CDR3 is CASSPRSGTGHGYTF. Written as DNA, the CDR3 is TGTGCCAGCAGCCCAAGGTCCGGGACAGGTCATGGCTACACCTTC.

This clone was counted once. The rearrangement joins TRBV11-3 to TRBJ2-2, with D tentatively TRBD2 (6 bases). The germline V and J ends were trimmed by 3 bases and 6 bases, with 8 bases remaining between them. Germline CDR1 is SGHNT and CDR2 is YENEEA. The CDR3 covers 13 residues. The CDR3 region is CASSFGGSGELFF. CDR3 in DNA: TGTGCCAGCAGCTTTGGAGGGTCCGGGGAGCTGTTTTTT.